This TCR beta chain was recorded in a study of regulatory T cells in long-lasting Graves disease. General observations from the study: Not thyroid tissue but only peripheral blood was studied. Persistent patients shared more public clonotypes (approximately 2,800) than new patients (966).

Germline loops: CDR1 MNHNS, CDR2 SASEGT. CDR3 length: 12 residues. The ends were cut back, 8 bases at V and 4 bases at J, with 12 bases in the middle. Assembly of TCR beta libraries relied on iRepertoire HTBI primers together with Arm-PCR of CDR3 regions. Using its own MiXCR run on the multiplex PCR reads, TCRdb lists one record per CDR3 protein. Among fewer than 600,000 distinct CDR3 sequences listed, 22% were seen once. This clonotype has a handful of counts. Antigen unknown. As to time point: persistent/refractory GD, antithyroid drugs over 5 years with positive TRAb. The TCR library was made from RNA that had been extracted from PBMCs in TRIzol.

The material was peripheral blood mononuclear cells (PBMCs), obtained when the disease was refractory, from a patient treated with antithyroid drugs. The chain employs TRBV6-1 and TRBJ2-7, with D hard to call. The clonotype comes from a female donor with Graves disease. This chain's CDR3 is CASVGPNYEQYF. CDR3 in DNA: TGTGCCAGCGTGGGTCCGAATTACGAGCAGTACTTC.